These 16 T cell receptor beta chains were sequenced from one sample in a study of T cells after posttransplantation cyclophosphamide (dated by TCRdb to about 2016). Library preparation employed the immunoSEQ multiplex PCR assay. The table was pulled from immuneACCESS by TCRdb, which kept in-frame rearrangements only. Such tables lose some clones; where checked, under half of the loss comes from unresolved V genes, and the rest has no known cause. This sample holds tens of thousands of clones; roughly 94% were observed only once. The ten largest clones add up to 2.5% to 3% of the sample. Sequencing was done on a sample of PBMCs. Receptors originate from a woman in her 30s in good health and a related stem cell transplant donor.

V gene TRBV4-2 combines with J gene TRBJ2-5, with TRBD2 identical over 15 bases. The CDR3 contains 20 residues. Germline V gives CDR1 LGHNA, CDR2 YNFKEQ. With V trimmed by 1 base and J by 2 bases, 11 bases remained unmatched. CDR3 region: CASSQVWSQGLAGGQETQYF. The CDR3 DNA reads TGTGCCAGCAGCCAAGTATGGTCCCAGGGACTAGCGGGGGGTCAAGAGACCCAGTACTTC.

In its sample, this clone was seen once. The chain carries TRBV5-1 and TRBJ1-3; 9 bases are a match to TRBD1. Germline V lookup: CDR1 SGHRS, CDR2 YFSETQ. The CDR3 contains 16 residues. V shed 4 bases, J shed 0 bases, and the junction held 5 bases outside the gene matches. The DNA of the CDR3 is TGCGCCAGCAGCACGGGACAGGGATCCTCTGGAAACACCATATATTTT. It encodes CASSTGQGSSGNTIYF.

This sequence joins TRBV5-1 and TRBJ2-7, with 8 bases that match TRBD1. Germline assignment: CDR1 SGHRS and CDR2 YFSETQ. The CDR3 has 15 amino acids. The J segment lost 6 bases and the V segment lost 4 bases, leaving 12 bases of the junction unmatched. The CDR3 DNA follows: TGCGCCAGCAGCCCCTCAGGGGGCCTGAAACCCGAGCAGTACTTC. Translation: CASSPSGGLKPEQYF.

V and J are TRBV4-1 and TRBJ1-2; D perhaps matches TRBD1 (5 bases). This CDR3 has 13 amino acids. The V gene's germline CDR1 is MGHRA and CDR2 YSYEKL. V was shortened by 3 bases and J by 5 bases, with 10 bases between the two germline ends. CDR3 loop: CASSHDRSYGYTF. The DNA for the CDR3 is TGCGCCAGCAGCCACGACAGATCGTATGGCTACACCTTC.

This chain uses TRBV4-2 with TRBJ2-2, with 9 bases matching TRBD2. The CDR3 loop spans 16 amino acids. V was clipped by 2 bases and J by 1 base; unmatched bases: 2. CDR1 is LGHNA and CDR2 is YNFKEQ in the germline V gene. In nucleotides, the CDR3 is TGTGCCAGCAGCCAAAAACTAGCGGGGAACACCGGGGAGCTGTTTTTT. Translation gives CASSQKLAGNTGELFF.

This clone was counted once. The chain recombines TRBV5-6 with TRBJ2-7, with D tentatively TRBD2 (5 bases). Germline assignment: CDR1 SGHDT and CDR2 YYEEEE. Between the trimmed V and J ends, which lost 0 bases and 5 bases, there was a span of 15 bases. The CDR3 spans 15 residues. Written as DNA, the CDR3 is TGTGCCAGCAGCTTGGAGTGGGCCCTCGGGGACGAGCAGTACTTC. As protein: CASSLEWALGDEQYF.

The rearrangement uses TRBV19 and TRBJ2-7, with D tentatively TRBD1 (6 bases). Germline CDR1 reads LNHDA; CDR2 reads SQIVND (reference sequence). V lost 5 bases, J lost 4 bases, and 9 bases lay in between. The length of the CDR3 is 12 residues. The CDR3, as DNA: TGTGCCAGTAGTGTTCAGGGGTACGAGCAGTACTTC. Protein: CASSVQGYEQYF.

The V and J genes are TRBV28 and TRBJ2-6; D is possibly TRBD2 (5 bases). The germline V gene has CDR1 MDHEN and CDR2 SYDVKM. This CDR3 comprises 16 residues. V was clipped by 5 bases and J by 1 base, with 12 bases between them. CDR3 in amino acids: CASSPTGKSGANVLTF. CDR3 nucleotide sequence: TGTGCCAGCAGTCCGACCGGGAAATCTGGGGCCAACGTCCTGACTTTC.

The chain links TRBV18 to TRBJ2-1; 15 bases line up with TRBD2. The CDR3 is 17 amino acids. The ends lost 0 bases at V and 4 bases at J; junction bases unmatched: 1. Per the germline V gene, CDR1 is KGHSH and CDR2 is LQKENI. CDR3 loop: CASSPPGLAGGYNEQFF. For the CDR3, the DNA is TGTGCCAGCTCACCACCCGGACTAGCGGGGGGGTACAATGAGCAGTTCTTC. The whole variable domain, remainder taken from reference TRBV18 and TRBJ2-1, is NAGVMQNPRHLVRRRGQEARLRCSPMKGHSHVYWYRQLPEEGLKFMVYLQKENIIDESGMPKERFSAEFPKEGPSILRIQQVVRGDSAAYFCASSPPGLAGGYNEQFFGPGTRLTVL.

The V call is TRBV10-2, the J call TRBJ1-2, with D uncertain. The CDR3 runs to 15 residues. Germline CDR1 WSHSY, CDR2 SAAADI. Trimming took off 0 bases at V and 7 bases at J, with 15 bases between the two ends. This CDR3 is CASSESGVGLAGYTF. DNA of the CDR3: TGCGCCAGCAGTGAGTCCGGGGTAGGGCTCGCTGGCTACACCTTC.

J is TRBJ2-3 and V is TRBV11-2, with 9 nucleotides matching TRBD1. The trim removed 0 bases at V and 2 bases at J, leaving 6 bases unmatched. Germline V gene sequence: CDR1 SGHAT, CDR2 FQNNGV. The CDR3 contains 17 residues. The CDR3 region is CASSLDLTGGITDTQYF. CDR3 in DNA: TGTGCCAGCAGCTTAGATCTTACAGGGGGCATCACAGATACGCAGTATTTT.

This chain links TRBV5-1 with TRBJ2-2, with a possible D match to TRBD2 (5 bases). The CDR3 loop spans 16 amino acids. Trimming took off 1 base at V and 4 bases at J, with 14 bases between the two ends. CDR1 is SGHRS and CDR2 is YFSETQ in the germline V gene. The CDR3 protein is CASSLKSGSGTGELFF. The CDR3 bases are TGCGCCAGCAGCTTGAAGTCGGGGTCGGGCACCGGGGAGCTGTTTTTT.

The chain combines TRBV7-9 with TRBJ2-3; the match to TRBD2 covers 16 bases. The CDR3 is made up of 18 amino acids. Germline lookup yields CDR1 SEHNR and CDR2 FQNEAQ (reference sequence). V was clipped by 6 bases and J by 5 bases; unmatched bases: 11. CDR3 nucleotides: TGTGCCAGCAGGCCCCGTCCGGGACTAGCGGGGGGGAAAGATACGCAGTATTTT. Protein product: CASRPRPGLAGGKDTQYF.

This chain joins TRBV2 and TRBJ1-2; maybe TRBD1 (6 bases). CDR3 length: 13 amino acids. The germline V gene has CDR1 SNHLY and CDR2 FYNNEI. V lost 5 bases and J lost 6, with 13 bases in between. The CDR3 DNA sequence: TGTGCCAGCAGTCCGGGACAACTAAATGGCTACACCTTC. This codes for CASSPGQLNGYTF.

The chain recombines TRBV9 with TRBJ2-7; D might be TRBD2 (5 bases). V was pared by 0 bases and J by 2 bases, with 6 bases between. The CDR3 covers 13 residues. Germline V lookup: CDR1 SGDLS, CDR2 YYNGEE. The DNA of the CDR3 is TGTGCCAGCAGCGTAGAGGGAGCCTACGAGCAGTACTTC. This encodes CASSVEGAYEQYF.

This clone was detected once. This chain connects TRBV7-6 to TRBJ2-7; 8 bases are a match to TRBD1. This CDR3 spans 14 amino acids. Germline V CDR1 and CDR2: SGHVS, FNYEAQ. With V trimmed by 5 bases and J by 2 bases, 5 bases remained unmatched. The CDR3 nucleotides read TGTGCCAGCAGCGTCGACAGGGGCCCCTACGAGCAGTACTTC. It is translated as CASSVDRGPYEQYF.